Described below is a single T cell receptor beta chain sequence and its context. Libraries were prepared by immunoSEQ multiplex PCR; TCRdb keeps only in-frame clonotypes and omits some of them. The table lists some 150,000 clones, 81% of them singletons. This specimen comes from a study of blood T cell repertoires in COVID-19. Study summary: From the United States, Italy and Spain came samples of acute and convalescent COVID-19.

This CDR3 is built from 13 residues. Germline V lookup: CDR1 LNHDA, CDR2 SQIVND (reference sequence). The ends lost 7 bases at V and 8 bases at J; junction bases unmatched: 6. The source material was peripheral blood. The sequence came from a human donor with acute or convalescent COVID-19. The donor label of this sample is uncertain. This sequence joins TRBV19 and TRBJ1-4; 8 positions agree with TRBD1. CDR3 coding DNA: TGTGCCAGTACAGGGGGCGCGAGGGAAAAACTGTTTTTT. Protein product: CASTGGAREKLFF.